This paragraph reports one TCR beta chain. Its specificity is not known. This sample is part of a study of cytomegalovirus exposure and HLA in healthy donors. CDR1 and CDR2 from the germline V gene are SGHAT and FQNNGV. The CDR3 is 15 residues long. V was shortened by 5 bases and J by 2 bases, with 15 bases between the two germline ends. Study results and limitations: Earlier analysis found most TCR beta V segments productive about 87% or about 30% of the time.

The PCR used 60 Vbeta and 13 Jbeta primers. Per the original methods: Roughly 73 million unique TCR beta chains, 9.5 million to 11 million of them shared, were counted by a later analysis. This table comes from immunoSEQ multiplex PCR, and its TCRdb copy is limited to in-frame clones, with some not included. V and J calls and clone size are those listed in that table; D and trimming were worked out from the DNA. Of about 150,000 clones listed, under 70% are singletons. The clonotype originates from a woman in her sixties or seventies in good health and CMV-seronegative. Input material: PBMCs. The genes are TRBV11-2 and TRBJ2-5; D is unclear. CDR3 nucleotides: TGTGCCAGCAGCCCCGCACTACCAATTCAAGAGACCCAGTACTTC. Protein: CASSPALPIQETQYF.